The 31 T cell receptor beta chains presented below share a single source sample, sequenced in a study of CD8 T cells in ankylosing spondylitis. TCRdb redid the calling of the 5' RACE reads with MiXCR, one entry per CDR3 protein. The sample lists 250,000 to 300,000 distinct CDR3 sequences, around 20% seen once, with less than 9% in the top ten. The source material was blood, either unsorted or a sorted T cell fraction (not recorded which). Every receptor here comes from a male donor with ankylosing spondylitis or in good health (not recorded which).

There are a few counts of this clonotype. The chain employs TRBV2 and TRBJ2-5; 7 nucleotides align to TRBD1. Germline CDR1 SNHLY, CDR2 FYNNEI. Germline trimming cut 1 base from V and 2 bases from J; bases unmatched to any gene: 4. This CDR3 has 15 residues. The DNA for the CDR3 is TGTGCCAGCAGTGAAGGGGGGACAGCACAAGAGACCCAGTACTTC. Amino acid sequence: CASSEGGTAQETQYF.

This clonotype has only a few counts. V usage is TRBV3-1 and J usage is TRBJ1-2; TRBD1 is a possible D gene (6 bases). The CDR3 is 13 amino acids. The V gene lost 5 bases and the J gene lost 6 bases, with 13 bases spanning the gap. CDR1 LGHDT and CDR2 YNNKEL come from the germline V gene (reference sequence). The CDR3 here is CASSLAGADGYTF. The DNA of the CDR3 is TGTGCCAGCAGCTTAGCGGGGGCAGATGGCTACACCTTC.

The table lists this clonotype with a few counts. CDR3 sequence reads: CASSLRARVADTQYF. In DNA form, the CDR3 reads TGTGCCAGCAGCTTAAGGGCCAGGGTAGCAGATACGCAGTATTTT. The V gene is TRBV7-2, the J gene TRBJ2-3; D is perhaps TRBD1 (5 bases). The germline gives CDR1 SGHTA, CDR2 FQGNSA. The CDR3 is made up of 15 amino acids. V lost 2 bases and J lost 4, with 13 bases in between.

The chain joins TRBV6-1 to TRBJ2-5; 10 nucleotides align to TRBD2. The CDR3 has 17 residues. V trimming: 5 bases; J trimming: 3 bases; junction bases outside the gene matches: 12. Germline CDR1 MNHNS, CDR2 SASEGT. CDR3 sequence reads: CASSPAGGPGGEETQYF. CDR3 sequence (DNA): TGTGCCAGCAGTCCAGCGGGAGGGCCCGGGGGAGAAGAGACCCAGTACTTC.

This clonotype was picked up many times. The chain couples TRBV12-3 or TRBV12-4 to TRBJ1-3; D is unresolved. V shed 1 base and J shed 1 base, with 5 bases lying between them. CDR3 length: 14 amino acids. The DNA of the CDR3 is TGTGCCAGCAGTTTAGGGGGATCTGGAAACACCATATATTTT. The encoded protein is CASSLGGSGNTIYF.

The J gene is TRBJ2-5, the V gene TRBV10-1; D is undetermined. V was clipped by 3 bases and J by 4 bases, with 9 bases between them. CDR1 and CDR2 (germline): WNHNN, SYGVQD (reference sequence). The CDR3 consists of 13 residues. CDR3 in amino acids: CASSDHISETQYF. Written as DNA, the CDR3 is TGCGCCAGCAGTGATCACATTTCAGAGACCCAGTACTTC.

The V call is TRBV20-1, the J call TRBJ1-2; TRBD1 might be the D (5 bases). The CDR3 spans 16 residues. V was cut by 3 bases and J by 4 bases, with 21 bases left in between. The germline V gene has CDR1 DFQATT and CDR2 SNEGSKA (reference sequence). This CDR3 is CSARGLGAGAIYGYTF. CDR3 DNA: TGCAGTGCTAGGGGACTCGGGGCGGGTGCTATCTATGGCTACACCTTC.

This clonotype was seen more than once but under ten times. The chain has TRBV7-2 and TRBJ2-5; D tentatively fits TRBD1 or TRBD2 (6 bases each). The CDR3 spans 17 residues. Trimming removed 1 base at V and 0 bases at J, with 15 bases between. Germline CDR1 and CDR2: SGHTA and FQGNSA. The chain's CDR3 is CASSLGGGHHYQETQYF. The DNA for the CDR3 is TGTGCCAGCAGCTTAGGTGGGGGGCACCACTACCAAGAGACCCAGTACTTC.

The rearrangement uses TRBV28 and TRBJ2-4; D unresolved. There are 15 residues in the CDR3. Germline V gene data show CDR1 as MDHEN and CDR2 as SYDVKM. Between the trimmed V and J ends, which lost 3 bases and 0 bases, there was a span of 9 bases. The CDR3 nucleotides read TGTGCCAGCAGTTTGGTGGGTTTAGCCAAAAACATTCAGTACTTC. It yields the protein CASSLVGLAKNIQYF.

This clonotype was counted a few times. The chain has TRBV6-5 and TRBJ2-5; the D gene is possibly TRBD1 (7 bases). Germline assignment: CDR1 MNHEY and CDR2 SVGAGI. The CDR3 length is 17 residues. V dropped 0 bases and J dropped 1 base, with 15 bases sitting between them. The CDR3 nucleotides are TGTGCCAGCAGTTACTCGATGGGGGGACAGAGCCAAGAGACCCAGTACTTC. Its protein is CASSYSMGGQSQETQYF.

This clonotype has a count of ten or more. V usage is TRBV7-9 and J usage is TRBJ2-2; a possible D gene is TRBD2 (5 bases). Germline-derived CDR1 and CDR2 are SEHNR and FQNEAQ (reference sequence). The CDR3 has 13 amino acids. The ends were cut back, 5 bases at V and 5 bases at J, with 9 bases in the middle. Here the CDR3 DNA reads TGTGCCAGCAGCATCTCGGGGACCGGGGAGCTGTTTTTT. This sequence encodes CASSISGTGELFF. The full variable domain, its missing parts supplied by reference TRBV7-9 and TRBJ2-2, is DTGVSQNPRHKITKRGQNVTFRCDPISEHNRLYWYRQTLGQGPEFLTYFQNEAQLEKSRLLSDRFSAERPKGSFSTLEIQRTEQGDSAMYLCASSISGTGELFFGEGSRLTVL.

This clonotype was counted a few times. The chain links TRBV7-9 to TRBJ1-2, with TRBD1 matching over 7 bases. V was pared by 8 bases and J by 0 bases, with 3 bases of the junction left unmatched. CDR3 length: 13 amino acids. The germline gives CDR1 SEHNR, CDR2 FQNEAQ (reference sequence). The CDR3 DNA sequence: TGTGCCAGCGGGGGACAGCCTAACTATGGCTACACCTTC. Translation gives CASGGQPNYGYTF.

The CDR3 protein is CASSFLAGYTGELFF. In DNA form, the CDR3 reads TGTGCCAGCAGTTTTCTGGCGGGATACACCGGGGAGCTGTTTTTT. This chain joins TRBV12-3 or TRBV12-4 and TRBJ2-2; the D gene is possibly TRBD2 (6 bases). This CDR3 has 15 amino acids. Trimming shortened V by 3 bases and J by 3 bases, and 11 bases separated the two germline ends.

There are a few counts of this clonotype. The chain recombines TRBV7-2 with TRBJ2-3; D ambiguous. Trimming removed 2 bases from V and 1 base from J, with 4 bases in between. Germline V CDR1 and CDR2: SGHTA, FQGNSA. CDR3 size: 13 residues. The CDR3 loop reads CASSLMRTDTQYF. In DNA form, the CDR3 reads TGTGCCAGCAGCTTAATGCGCACAGATACGCAGTATTTT.

This rearrangement joins TRBV6-5 to TRBJ2-2; D may be TRBD2 (7 bases). The V and J ends lost 2 bases and 5 bases respectively, with 15 bases between them. The CDR3 spans 16 residues. Per the germline V gene, CDR1 is MNHEY and CDR2 is SVGAGI. The CDR3 sequence: CASSYRGRVITGELFF. CDR3 DNA sequence: TGTGCCAGCAGTTACAGGGGGAGGGTGATTACCGGGGAGCTGTTTTTT.

A few counts support this clonotype. This chain joins TRBV11-2 and TRBJ2-1; D is unresolved. The germline gives CDR1 SGHAT, CDR2 FQNNGV. CDR3 size: 11 residues. Trimming left V 9 bases short and J 8 bases short, with 11 bases between. The chain's CDR3 is CASASGYEQFF. In nucleotides, the CDR3 is TGTGCCAGTGCTTCGGGCTATGAGCAGTTCTTC.

In this sample, this clonotype turned up a few times. The chain recombines TRBV20-1 with TRBJ1-4; no clear D. The germline V gene has CDR1 DFQATT and CDR2 SNEGSKA (reference sequence). Trimming took off 3 bases at V and 8 bases at J, with 16 bases between the two ends. CDR3 length: 14 amino acids. CDR3 sequence: CSASSAIGEEKLFF. In nucleotides, the CDR3 is TGCAGTGCTAGTTCGGCCATTGGGGAGGAAAAACTGTTTTTT.

A few counts support this clonotype. The J gene is TRBJ2-1, the V gene TRBV4-3; 13 bases map to TRBD2. Germline CDR1 LGHNA, CDR2 YSLEER. The CDR3 contains 13 residues. The V gene end was trimmed by 4 bases and the J gene end by 16 bases; junction bases not matched to a gene: 7. For the CDR3, the DNA is TGCGCCAGCAGCCGAGAGGGACTAGCGGGGAAATTCTTC. Its protein product is CASSREGLAGKFF.

The chain links TRBV3-1 to TRBJ2-1; 7 positions agree with TRBD2. Germline loops: CDR1 LGHDT, CDR2 YNNKEL (reference sequence). This CDR3 spans 15 amino acids. The V gene end was trimmed by 0 bases and the J gene end by 6 bases; junction bases not matched to a gene: 5. Here the CDR3 reads CASSQDSGRGNEQFF. For the CDR3, the DNA is TGTGCCAGCAGCCAAGACTCAGGGAGGGGCAATGAGCAGTTCTTC.

The rearrangement uses TRBV5-1 and TRBJ2-1; TRBD1 matches at 7 bases. V dropped 4 bases and J dropped 7; count of bases not matched to a gene: 2. From germline, CDR1 is SGHRS and CDR2 YFSETQ. CDR3 length: 12 residues. DNA for the CDR3: TGCGCCAGCAGCAACAGGGGTAATGAGCAGTTCTTC. Translating gives CASSNRGNEQFF.

The chain carries TRBV12-3 or TRBV12-4 and TRBJ1-2, with D maybe TRBD1 (5 bases). The V gene lost 6 bases and the J gene lost 0 bases, with 17 bases spanning the gap. The CDR3 runs to 16 residues. CDR3 loop: CASSPGPYLSNYGYTF. CDR3 bases: TGTGCCAGCAGCCCGGGACCCTACCTCTCTAACTATGGCTACACCTTC.

This clonotype was picked up a small number of times. The chain is built from TRBV25-1 and TRBJ1-1; TRBD1 might be the D (5 bases). Trimming pared 4 bases from V and 1 base from J, leaving 10 bases between. Germline values: CDR1 MGHDK, CDR2 SYGVNS. The CDR3 covers 14 residues. The CDR3 sequence is CASSATRGNTEAFF. CDR3 nucleotides: TGTGCCAGCAGTGCCACGAGGGGGAACACTGAAGCTTTCTTT.

This chain links TRBV30 with TRBJ1-1, with D perhaps TRBD1 (6 bases). This CDR3 comprises 12 residues. The V gene lost 4 bases and the J gene lost 10 bases, with 16 bases spanning the gap. The germline V gene encodes CDR1 GTSNPN and CDR2 SVGIG (reference sequence). CDR3 nucleotides: TGTGCCTGGAACCACAGGGTTTGGGGAGCTTTCTTT. Protein: CAWNHRVWGAFF.

The chain has TRBV14 and TRBJ2-1, with D hard to call. The germline V and J ends were trimmed by 4 bases and 2 bases, with 12 bases remaining between them. Germline V gene data show CDR1 as SGHDN and CDR2 as FVKESK. The CDR3 loop spans 15 amino acids. The CDR3 DNA reads TGTGCCAGCAGCCGTTTCCAAGTCGCCTACAATGAGCAGTTCTTC. Translation: CASSRFQVAYNEQFF.

A remark on this clonotype: The junction and the germline gene differ at one end; a read error may be behind it. V gene TRBV20-1 combines with J gene TRBJ2-1; 9 bases match TRBD2. This CDR3 is built from 16 residues. The germline gives CDR1 DFQATT, CDR2 SNEGSKA (reference sequence). Here the CDR3 DNA reads TGCTGTGCTCTCCAGCGGGGGGCGAGCTCCTACAATGAGCAGTTCTTC. The encoded protein is CCALQRGASSYNEQFF.

For the CDR3, the DNA is TGTGCCAGCAGCTCTACTAGCGGGAGCTCCTACAATGAGCAGTTCTTC. This sequence encodes CASSSTSGSSYNEQFF. The chain carries TRBV7-3 and TRBJ2-1; 11 bases map to TRBD2. CDR1 and CDR2 (germline): SGHTA, FQGTGA. J was trimmed by 0 bases and V by 4 bases; bases with no gene match: 2. The CDR3 runs to 16 residues. The full variable domain, rest sourced from reference TRBV7-3 and TRBJ2-1, is GAGVSQTPSNKVTEKGKYVELRCDPISGHTALYWYRQSLGQGPEFLIYFQGTGAADDSGLPNDRFFAVRPEGSVSTLKIQRTERGDSAVYLCASSSTSGSSYNEQFFGPGTRLTVL.

Only a few counts were recorded for this clonotype. The chain has TRBV5-1 and TRBJ1-1, with D unclear. The V gene's germline CDR1 is SGHRS and CDR2 YFSETQ. The CDR3 runs 13 residues. Trimming removed 4 bases from V and 11 bases from J, with 18 bases in between. CDR3 in amino acids: CASSPSSIEAAFF. The CDR3 DNA sequence: TGCGCCAGCAGCCCCTCAAGTATTGAAGCGGCTTTCTTT.

There are a few counts of this clonotype. The rearrangement uses TRBV7-3 and TRBJ1-2, with 9 bases lining up with TRBD1. V was clipped by 5 bases and J by 7 bases; unmatched bases: 8. Germline lookup yields CDR1 SGHTA and CDR2 FQGTGA. The CDR3 has 14 residues. CDR3 DNA sequence: TGTGCCAGCAGCGCTTCCGGGACAGGGAGTGGCTACACCTTC. This codes for CASSASGTGSGYTF.

On this clonotype itself: At one of its ends the junction is not consistent with the germline gene, which may arise from a read error. The chain joins TRBV12-3 or TRBV12-4 to TRBJ1-2; no firm D call. The CDR3 has 14 amino acids. CDR3 nucleotides: TGTGCCGGCAGCCCCGGAGGGCCTAACTATGGCTACACCTTC. Its translation is CAGSPGGPNYGYTF.

This clonotype was found once. The DNA for the CDR3 is TGTGCCAGCAGCTTAGCCGAGGCCCCAAAAAACATTCAGTACTTC. Translated: CASSLAEAPKNIQYF. The rearrangement joins TRBV7-8 to TRBJ2-4; no reliable D call. The germline V and J ends were trimmed by 0 bases and 4 bases, with 10 bases remaining between them. Germline assignment: CDR1 SGHVS and CDR2 FQNEAQ. This CDR3 region has 15 residues. Based on the CDR3 plus reference TRBV7-8 and TRBJ2-4, the full variable domain is GAGVSQSPRYKVAKRGQDVALRCDPISGHVSLFWYQQALGQGPEFLTYFQNEAQLDKSGLPSDRFFAERPEGSVSTLKIQRTQQEDSAVYLCASSLAEAPKNIQYFGAGTRLSVL.

This chain connects TRBV5-1 to TRBJ1-3, with a weak D call TRBD1 (6 bases). Germline V gives CDR1 SGHRS, CDR2 YFSETQ. The CDR3 consists of 16 residues. V lost 4 bases and J lost 3, with 17 bases in between. The chain's CDR3 is CASSTGQLSGGNTIYF. CDR3 in DNA: TGCGCCAGCAGCACCGGACAGCTTTCTGGTGGAAACACCATATATTTT.